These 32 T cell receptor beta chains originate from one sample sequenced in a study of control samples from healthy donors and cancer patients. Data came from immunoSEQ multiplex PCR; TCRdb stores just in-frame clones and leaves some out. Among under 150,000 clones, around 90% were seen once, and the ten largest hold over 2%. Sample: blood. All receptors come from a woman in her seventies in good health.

CDR3 sequence (DNA): TGTGCCAGCAGTTACTCGGGGGGAACGGACTCACCCCTCCACTTT. Its translation is CASSYSGGTDSPLHF. The chain combines TRBV6-5 with TRBJ1-6, with D possibly TRBD1 on 5 matching bases. Looked up from germline, CDR1 is MNHEY and CDR2 is SVGAGI. The V gene lost 0 bases and the J gene lost 10 bases, with 13 bases spanning the gap. CDR3 length: 15 residues.

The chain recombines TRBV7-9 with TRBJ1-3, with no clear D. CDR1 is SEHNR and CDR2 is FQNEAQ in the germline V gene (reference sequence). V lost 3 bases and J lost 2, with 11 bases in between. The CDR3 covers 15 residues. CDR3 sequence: CASSFEAGAGNTIYF. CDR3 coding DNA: TGTGCCAGCAGCTTTGAGGCGGGCGCTGGAAACACCATATATTTT. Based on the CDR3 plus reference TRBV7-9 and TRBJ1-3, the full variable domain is DTGVSQNPRHKITKRGQNVTFRCDPISEHNRLYWYRQTLGQGPEFLTYFQNEAQLEKSRLLSDRFSAERPKGSFSTLEIQRTEQGDSAMYLCASSFEAGAGNTIYFGEGSWLTVV.

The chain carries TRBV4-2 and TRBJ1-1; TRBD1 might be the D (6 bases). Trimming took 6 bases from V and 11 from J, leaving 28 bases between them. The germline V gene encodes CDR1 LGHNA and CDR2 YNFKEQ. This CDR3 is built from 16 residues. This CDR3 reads CASRGPETGALTGAFF. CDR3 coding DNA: TGTGCCAGCAGAGGCCCGGAGACAGGAGCCCTTACTGGCGCTTTCTTT.

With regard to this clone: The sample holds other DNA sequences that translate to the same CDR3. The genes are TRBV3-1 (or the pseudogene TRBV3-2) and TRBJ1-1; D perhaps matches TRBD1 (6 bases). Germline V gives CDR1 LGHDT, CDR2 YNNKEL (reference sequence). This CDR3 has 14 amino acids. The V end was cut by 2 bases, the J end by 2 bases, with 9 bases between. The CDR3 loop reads CASSQLQGNTEAFF. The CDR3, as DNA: TGTGCCAGCAGCCAACTACAGGGAAACACTGAAGCTTTCTTT.

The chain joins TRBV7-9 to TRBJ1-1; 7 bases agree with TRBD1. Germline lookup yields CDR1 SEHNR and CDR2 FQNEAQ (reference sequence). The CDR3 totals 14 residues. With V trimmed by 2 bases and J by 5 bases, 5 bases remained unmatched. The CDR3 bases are TGTGCCAGCAGCTTACGACAGGGAGGTACTGAAGCTTTCTTT. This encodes CASSLRQGGTEAFF.

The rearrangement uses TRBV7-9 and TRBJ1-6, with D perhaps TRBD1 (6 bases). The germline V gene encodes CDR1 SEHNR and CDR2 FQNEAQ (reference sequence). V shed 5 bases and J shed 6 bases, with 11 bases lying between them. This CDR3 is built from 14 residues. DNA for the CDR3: TGTGCCAGCAGCCAACGGGACACTAATTCACCCCTCCACTTT. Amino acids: CASSQRDTNSPLHF.

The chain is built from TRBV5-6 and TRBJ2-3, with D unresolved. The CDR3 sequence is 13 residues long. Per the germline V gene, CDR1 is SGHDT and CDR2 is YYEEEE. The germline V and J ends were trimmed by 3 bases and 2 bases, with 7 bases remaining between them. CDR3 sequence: CASSSTSTDTQYF. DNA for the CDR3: TGTGCCAGCAGCTCCACCTCCACAGATACGCAGTATTTT.

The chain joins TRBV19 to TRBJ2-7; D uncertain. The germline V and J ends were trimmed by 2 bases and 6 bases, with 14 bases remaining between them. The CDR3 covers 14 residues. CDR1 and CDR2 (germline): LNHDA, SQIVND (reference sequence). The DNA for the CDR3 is TGTGCCAGTAGTATAAATCTCGGCATAAGCGAGCAGTACTTC. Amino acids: CASSINLGISEQYF.

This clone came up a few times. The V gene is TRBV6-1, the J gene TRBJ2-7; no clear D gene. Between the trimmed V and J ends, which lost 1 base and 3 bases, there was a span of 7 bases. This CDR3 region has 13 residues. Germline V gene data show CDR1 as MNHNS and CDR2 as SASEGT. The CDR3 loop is CASSEGQIYEQYF. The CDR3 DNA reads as TGTGCCAGCAGTGAAGGACAAATCTACGAGCAGTACTTC.

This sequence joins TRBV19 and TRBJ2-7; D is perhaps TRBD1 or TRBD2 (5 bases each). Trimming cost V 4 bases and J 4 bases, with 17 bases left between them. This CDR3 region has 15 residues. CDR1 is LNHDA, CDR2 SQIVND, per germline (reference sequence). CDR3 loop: CASSTRDGRYYEQYF. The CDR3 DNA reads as TGTGCCAGTAGTACCCGGGACGGTCGGTATTACGAGCAGTACTTC.

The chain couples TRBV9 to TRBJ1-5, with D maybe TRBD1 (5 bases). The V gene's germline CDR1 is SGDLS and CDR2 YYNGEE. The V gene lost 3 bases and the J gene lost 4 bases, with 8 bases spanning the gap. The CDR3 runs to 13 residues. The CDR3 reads CASSAGLNQPQHF. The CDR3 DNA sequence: TGTGCCAGCAGCGCAGGGTTAAATCAGCCCCAGCATTTT.

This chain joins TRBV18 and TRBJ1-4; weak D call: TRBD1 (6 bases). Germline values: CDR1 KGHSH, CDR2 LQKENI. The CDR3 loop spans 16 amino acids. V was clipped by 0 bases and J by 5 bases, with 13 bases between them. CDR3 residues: CASSPPSGQLNEKLFF. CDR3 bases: TGTGCCAGCTCACCACCCAGTGGACAGTTGAATGAAAAACTGTTTTTT.

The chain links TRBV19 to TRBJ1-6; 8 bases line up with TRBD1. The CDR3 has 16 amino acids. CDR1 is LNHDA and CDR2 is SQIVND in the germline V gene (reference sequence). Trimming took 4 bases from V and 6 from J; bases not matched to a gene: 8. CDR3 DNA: TGTGCCAGTAGTACTTTGACAGGGGCACTTAATTCACCCCTCCACTTT. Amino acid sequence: CASSTLTGALNSPLHF.

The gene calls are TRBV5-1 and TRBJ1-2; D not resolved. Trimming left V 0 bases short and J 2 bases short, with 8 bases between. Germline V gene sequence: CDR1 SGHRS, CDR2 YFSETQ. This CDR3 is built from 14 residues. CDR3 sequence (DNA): TGCGCCAGCAGCTTGGAAGGAGACAACTATGGCTACACCTTC. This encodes CASSLEGDNYGYTF. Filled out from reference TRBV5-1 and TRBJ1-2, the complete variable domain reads KAGVTQTPRYLIKTRGQQVTLSCSPISGHRSVSWYQQTPGQGLQFLFEYFSETQRNKGNFPGRFSGRQFSNSRSEMNVSTLELGDSALYLCASSLEGDNYGYTFGSGTRLTVV.

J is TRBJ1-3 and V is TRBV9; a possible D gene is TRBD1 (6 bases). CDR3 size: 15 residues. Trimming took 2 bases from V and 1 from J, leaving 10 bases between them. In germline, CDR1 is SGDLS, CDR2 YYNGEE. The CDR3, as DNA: TGTGCCAGCAGCGTGGGACATTTATCTGGAAACACCATATATTTT. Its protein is CASSVGHLSGNTIYF.

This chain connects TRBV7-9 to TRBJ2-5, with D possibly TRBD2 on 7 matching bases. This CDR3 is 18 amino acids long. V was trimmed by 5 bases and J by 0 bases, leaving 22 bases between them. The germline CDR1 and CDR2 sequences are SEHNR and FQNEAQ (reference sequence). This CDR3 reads CASSPPVGGAADQETQYF. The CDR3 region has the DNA TGTGCCAGCAGCCCCCCGGTGGGGGGGGCGGCAGACCAAGAGACCCAGTACTTC.

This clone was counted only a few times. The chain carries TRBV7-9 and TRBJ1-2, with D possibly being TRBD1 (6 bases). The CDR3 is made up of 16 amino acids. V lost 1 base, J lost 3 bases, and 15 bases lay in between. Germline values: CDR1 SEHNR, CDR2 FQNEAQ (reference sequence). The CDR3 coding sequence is TGTGCCAGCAGCTTAGATGTTGTGGGACACGACTATGGCTACACCTTC. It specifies CASSLDVVGHDYGYTF.

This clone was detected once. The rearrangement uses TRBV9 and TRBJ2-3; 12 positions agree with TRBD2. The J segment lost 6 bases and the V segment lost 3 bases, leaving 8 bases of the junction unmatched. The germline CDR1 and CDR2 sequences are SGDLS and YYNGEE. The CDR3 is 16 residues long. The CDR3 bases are TGTGCCAGCAGCGACGCAAGGACTAGCGGGGTGGATACGCAGTATTTT. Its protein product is CASSDARTSGVDTQYF.

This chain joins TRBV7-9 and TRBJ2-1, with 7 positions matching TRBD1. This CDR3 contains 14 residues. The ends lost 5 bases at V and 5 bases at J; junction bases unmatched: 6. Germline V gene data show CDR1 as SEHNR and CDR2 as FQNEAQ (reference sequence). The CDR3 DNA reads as TGTGCCAGCAGCCCAGCTGGGACAGACAATGAGCAGTTCTTC. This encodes CASSPAGTDNEQFF.

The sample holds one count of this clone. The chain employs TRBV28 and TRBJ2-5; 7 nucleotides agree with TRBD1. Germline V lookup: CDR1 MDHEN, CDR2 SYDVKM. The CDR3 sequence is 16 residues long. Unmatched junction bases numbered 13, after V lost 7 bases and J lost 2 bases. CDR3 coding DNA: TGTGCCAGCAATACTCCTCGGGACAGCACTCAAGAGACCCAGTACTTC. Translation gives CASNTPRDSTQETQYF.

The CDR3 DNA reads TGTGCCAGCACGCCTAGCGGGGGGGGTTCAAATACGCAGTATTTT. Translation: CASTPSGGGSNTQYF. The chain combines TRBV6-5 with TRBJ2-3; TRBD2 agrees at 12 bases. This CDR3 contains 15 residues. Germline V lookup: CDR1 MNHEY, CDR2 SVGAGI. The J segment lost 7 bases and the V segment lost 7 bases, leaving 9 bases of the junction unmatched.

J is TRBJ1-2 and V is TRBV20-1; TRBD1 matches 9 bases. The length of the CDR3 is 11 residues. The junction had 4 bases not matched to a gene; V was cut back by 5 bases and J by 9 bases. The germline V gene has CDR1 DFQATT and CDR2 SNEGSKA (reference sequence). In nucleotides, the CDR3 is TGCAGTGCTGGGACAGGGTCGAGCTACACCTTC. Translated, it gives CSAGTGSSYTF.

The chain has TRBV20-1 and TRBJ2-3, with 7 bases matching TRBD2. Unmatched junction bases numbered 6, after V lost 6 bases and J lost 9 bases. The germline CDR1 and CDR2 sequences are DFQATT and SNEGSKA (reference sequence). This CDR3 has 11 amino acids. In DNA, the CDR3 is TGCAGTGCCGCCCGGGGGGACACGCAGTATTTT. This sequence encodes CSAARGDTQYF.

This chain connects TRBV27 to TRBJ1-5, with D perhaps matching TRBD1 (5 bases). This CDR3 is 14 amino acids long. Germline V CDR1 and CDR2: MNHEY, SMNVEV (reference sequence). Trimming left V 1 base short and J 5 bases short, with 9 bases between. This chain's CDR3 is CASSLYGADQPQHF. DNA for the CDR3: TGTGCCAGCAGTTTATATGGGGCGGATCAGCCCCAGCATTTT.

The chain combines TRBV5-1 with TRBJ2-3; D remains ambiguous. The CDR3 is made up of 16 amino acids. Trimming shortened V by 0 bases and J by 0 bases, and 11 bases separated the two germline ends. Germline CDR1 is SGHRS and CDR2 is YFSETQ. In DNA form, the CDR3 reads TGCGCCAGCAGCTTGGGGGATAGAATAAGCACAGATACGCAGTATTTT. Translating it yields CASSLGDRISTDTQYF.

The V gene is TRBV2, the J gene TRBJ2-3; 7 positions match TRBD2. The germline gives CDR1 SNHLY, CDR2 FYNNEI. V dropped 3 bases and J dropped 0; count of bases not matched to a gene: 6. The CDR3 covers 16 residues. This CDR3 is CASSDQRGDSTDTQYF. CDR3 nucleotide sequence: TGTGCCAGCAGTGACCAGCGGGGAGACAGCACAGATACGCAGTATTTT.

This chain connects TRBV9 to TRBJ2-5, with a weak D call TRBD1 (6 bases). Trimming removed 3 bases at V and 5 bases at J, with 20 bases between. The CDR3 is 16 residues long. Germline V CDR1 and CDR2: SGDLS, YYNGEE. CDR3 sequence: CASSAGAVIVGETQYF. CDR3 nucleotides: TGTGCCAGCAGCGCAGGGGCGGTTATTGTAGGTGAGACCCAGTACTTC.

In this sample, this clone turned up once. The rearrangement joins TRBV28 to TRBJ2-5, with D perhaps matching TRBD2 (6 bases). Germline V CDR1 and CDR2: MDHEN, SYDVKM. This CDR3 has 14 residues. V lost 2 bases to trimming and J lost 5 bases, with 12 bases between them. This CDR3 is CASSLLPGEETQYF. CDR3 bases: TGTGCCAGCAGTTTACTCCCGGGGGAGGAGACCCAGTACTTC.

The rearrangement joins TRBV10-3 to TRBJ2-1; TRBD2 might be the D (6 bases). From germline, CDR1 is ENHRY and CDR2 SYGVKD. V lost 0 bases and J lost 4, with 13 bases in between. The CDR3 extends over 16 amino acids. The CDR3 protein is CAISESGGTTYNEQFF. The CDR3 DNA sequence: TGTGCCATCAGTGAGTCCGGGGGAACGACGTACAATGAGCAGTTCTTC.

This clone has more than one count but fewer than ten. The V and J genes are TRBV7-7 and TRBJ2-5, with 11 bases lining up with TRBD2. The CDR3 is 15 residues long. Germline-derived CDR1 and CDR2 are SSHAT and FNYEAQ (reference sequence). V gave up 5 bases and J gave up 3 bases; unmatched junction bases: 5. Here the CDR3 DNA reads TGTGCCAGCAGCGTGGGACTAGCGGCCAAAGAGACCCAGTACTTC. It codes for CASSVGLAAKETQYF.

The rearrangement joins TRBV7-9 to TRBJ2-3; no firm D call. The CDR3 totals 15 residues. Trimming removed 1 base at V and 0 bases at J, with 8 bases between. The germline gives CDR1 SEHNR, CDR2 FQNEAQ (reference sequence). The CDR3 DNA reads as TGTGCCAGCAGCTTAGATCAGGTTAGCACAGATACGCAGTATTTT. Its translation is CASSLDQVSTDTQYF. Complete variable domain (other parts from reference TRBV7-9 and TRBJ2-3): DTGVSQNPRHKITKRGQNVTFRCDPISEHNRLYWYRQTLGQGPEFLTYFQNEAQLEKSRLLSDRFSAERPKGSFSTLEIQRTEQGDSAMYLCASSLDQVSTDTQYFGPGTRLTVL.

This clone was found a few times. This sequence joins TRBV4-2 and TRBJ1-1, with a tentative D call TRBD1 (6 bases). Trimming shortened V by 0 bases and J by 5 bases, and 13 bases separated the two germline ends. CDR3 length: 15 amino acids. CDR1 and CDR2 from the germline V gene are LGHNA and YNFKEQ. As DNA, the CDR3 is TGTGCCAGCAGCCAAGAACTCACAGGGTTGACTGAAGCTTTCTTT. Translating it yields CASSQELTGLTEAFF.